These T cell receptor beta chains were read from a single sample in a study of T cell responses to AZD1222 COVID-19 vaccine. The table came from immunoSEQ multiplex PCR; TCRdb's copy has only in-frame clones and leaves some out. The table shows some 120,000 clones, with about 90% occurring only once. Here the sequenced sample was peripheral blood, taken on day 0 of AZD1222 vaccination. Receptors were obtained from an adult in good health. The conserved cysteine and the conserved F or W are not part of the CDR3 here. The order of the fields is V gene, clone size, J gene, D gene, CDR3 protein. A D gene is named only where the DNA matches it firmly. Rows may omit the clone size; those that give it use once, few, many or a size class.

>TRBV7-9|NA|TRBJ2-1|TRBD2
ASSFGNSGIEYNEQF
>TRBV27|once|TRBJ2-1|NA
ASSSVNSYNEQF
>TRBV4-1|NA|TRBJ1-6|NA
ASSHRVWYNSPLH
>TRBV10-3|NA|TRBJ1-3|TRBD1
AISTGSSGNTIY
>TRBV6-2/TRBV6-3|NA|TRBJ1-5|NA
ASSGSAPSNQPQH
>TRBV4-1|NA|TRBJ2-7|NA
ASSQQRAYEQY
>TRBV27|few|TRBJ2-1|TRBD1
ASSWTGSHEQF
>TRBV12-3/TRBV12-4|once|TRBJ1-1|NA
ASSLSLNTEAF
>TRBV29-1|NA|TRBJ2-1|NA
SVGVVAAYNEQF
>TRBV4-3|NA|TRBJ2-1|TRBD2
ASSQDLWVAGASHNEQF
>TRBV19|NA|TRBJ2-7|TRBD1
ASTKDRGYEQY
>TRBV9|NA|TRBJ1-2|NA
ASSVDPGSNYGYT
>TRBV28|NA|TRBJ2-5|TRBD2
ASSLLLAGAQETQY
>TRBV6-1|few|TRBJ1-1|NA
ASSEGTGHTEAF
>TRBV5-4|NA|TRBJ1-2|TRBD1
ASSLGAFQGAEYGYT
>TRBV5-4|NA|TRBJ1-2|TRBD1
ASSPRTGGNGYT
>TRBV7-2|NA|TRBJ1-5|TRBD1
ASSARQGSGQPQH
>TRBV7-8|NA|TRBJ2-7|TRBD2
ASSVGPSGSSYEQY
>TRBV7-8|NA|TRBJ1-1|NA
ASSVDRNTEAF
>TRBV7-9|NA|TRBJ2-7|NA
ASSLRVDYEQY
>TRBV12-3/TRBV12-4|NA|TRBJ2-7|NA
ASGGFYEQY
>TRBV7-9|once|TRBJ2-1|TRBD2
ASSSRLGLAGVGKQF
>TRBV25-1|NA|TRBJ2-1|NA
ASSEPERGNEQF
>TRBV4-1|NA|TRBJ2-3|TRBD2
ASSHRTSGSTDTQY
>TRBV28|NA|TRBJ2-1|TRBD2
ASSLAGTSGNEQF
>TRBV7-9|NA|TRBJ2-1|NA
ASSPNSGASYNEQF
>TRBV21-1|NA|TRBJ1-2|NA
ASNPFGQGGFGYT
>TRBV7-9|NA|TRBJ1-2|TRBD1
ASTQGAINYGYT
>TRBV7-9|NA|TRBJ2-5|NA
ASSDVWGFHLGETQY
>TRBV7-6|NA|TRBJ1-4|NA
ASSLAPQGTNEKLF
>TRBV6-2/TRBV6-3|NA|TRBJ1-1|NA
ASSYSNQGTAF
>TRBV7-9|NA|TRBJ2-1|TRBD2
ASSLKRLAGGLNEQF
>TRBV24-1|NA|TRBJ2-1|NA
ATSDGLHYNEQF
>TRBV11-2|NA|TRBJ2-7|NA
ASSLDSADSDQY
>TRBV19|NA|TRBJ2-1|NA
ASSTPTASWTDNEQF
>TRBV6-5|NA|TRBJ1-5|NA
ASSYDRNQPQH
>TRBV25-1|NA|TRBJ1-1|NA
ASSEPGWTEAF
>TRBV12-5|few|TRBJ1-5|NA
ASGLRGNQPQH
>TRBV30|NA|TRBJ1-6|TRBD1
AWSGGQAHSPLH
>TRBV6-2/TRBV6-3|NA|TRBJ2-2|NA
ASSYSTGANANTGELF
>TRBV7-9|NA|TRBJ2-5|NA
ASSFGGQETQY
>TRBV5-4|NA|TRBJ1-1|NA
ASSLVGLMNTEAF
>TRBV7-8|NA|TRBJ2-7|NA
ASSRNRDLSSYEQY
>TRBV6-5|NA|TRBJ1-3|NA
ASSYSGSPFGNTIY
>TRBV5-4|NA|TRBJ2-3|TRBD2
ASKLAGVEGADTQY
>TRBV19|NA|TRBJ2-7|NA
ASSIVNSPTYEQY